This TCR beta chain is from a study of control samples from healthy donors and cancer patients. CDR1 is SGHRS, CDR2 YFSETQ, per germline. V lost 0 bases, J lost 2 bases, and 7 bases stayed unmatched. The CDR3 covers 16 residues. The method was immunoSEQ multiplex PCR; TCRdb's version includes in-frame clones alone and lacks a portion of them. This sample has around 250,000 clones, with around 80% found just once. The genes are TRBV5-1 and TRBJ2-7; TRBD2 aligns across 8 bases. This TCR came from a woman aged 55 to 70 with lung cancer. Material for sequencing was PBMCs. The CDR3 DNA sequence: TGCGCCAGCAGCTTGGTGGCTAGCGGGCCTACCTACGAGCAGTACTTC. Protein: CASSLVASGPTYEQYF.